This entry describes one T cell receptor (beta chain). Its antigen is not identified. This specimen belongs to a study of T cell responses to AZD1222 COVID-19 vaccine. Broader study findings: Nearly half of spike-specific TCRs reportedly target unmutated variant regions. Females made up more of the donors, who were largely white British, and clonal diversity may have come out too low. All repertoire sampling was performed exclusively after the peak T cell response.

TCRdb keeps only in-frame clones here, not all; method: immunoSEQ multiplex PCR. The sample contains over 150,000 clones, approximately 90% of which appear only once. CDR1 is KGHSH and CDR2 is LQKENI in the germline V gene. The CDR3 has 14 amino acids. The V and J ends lost 6 bases and 3 bases, in that order; junction bases with no gene match: 8. This TCR was sampled from an adult who received the AZD1222 COVID-19 vaccine. The sequences come from peripheral blood, collected 28 days after the second AZD1222 dose. The chain is built from TRBV18 and TRBJ2-7; 7 bases map to TRBD1. The CDR3 DNA reads as TGTGCCAGCTCCCTGCGACAGGGAAACTACGAGCAGTACTTC. Translating gives CASSLRQGNYEQYF.